The sequence of this TCR beta chain was determined in a study of blood T cell repertoires in COVID-19. This CDR3 has 13 residues. V was pared by 5 bases and J by 1 base, with 8 bases between. Germline loops: CDR1 MNHEY, CDR2 SVGAGI. The method was immunoSEQ multiplex PCR; TCRdb's version includes in-frame clones alone and lacks a portion of them. The table shows a few hundred thousand clones, with more than 75% occurring only once. Specimen: peripheral blood. The clonotype originates from a woman in her 50s with active or convalescent COVID-19. The V gene is TRBV6-5, the J gene TRBJ1-1; D is unclear. CDR3 sequence: CASSNTRNTEAFF. In DNA form, the CDR3 reads TGTGCCAGCAGTAACACAAGGAACACTGAAGCTTTCTTT.